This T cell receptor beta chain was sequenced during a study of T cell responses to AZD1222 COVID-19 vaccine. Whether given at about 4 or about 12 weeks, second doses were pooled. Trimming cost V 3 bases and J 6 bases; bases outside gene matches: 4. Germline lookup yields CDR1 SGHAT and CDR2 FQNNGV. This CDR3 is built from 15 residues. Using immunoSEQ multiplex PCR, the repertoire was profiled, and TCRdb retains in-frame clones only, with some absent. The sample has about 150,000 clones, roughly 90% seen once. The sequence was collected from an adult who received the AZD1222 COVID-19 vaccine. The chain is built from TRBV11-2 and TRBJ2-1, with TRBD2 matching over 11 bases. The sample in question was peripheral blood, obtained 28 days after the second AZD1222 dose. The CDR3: CASSFSGRAANEQFF. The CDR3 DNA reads TGTGCCAGCAGCTTTAGCGGGAGGGCCGCCAATGAGCAGTTCTTC.